These 18 T cell receptor beta chains came from one sample sequenced in a study of T cell responses to AZD1222 COVID-19 vaccine. Generated by immunoSEQ multiplex PCR, the TCRdb table keeps only in-frame clones and is missing some. In the table there are 65,000 to 70,000 clones, about 90% of which are singletons. Sequencing used peripheral blood, obtained on day 0 of AZD1222 vaccination. These receptor sequences come from an adult in good health.

V usage is TRBV5-1 and J usage is TRBJ2-5; 12 bases align to TRBD1. With 4 bases clipped from V and 5 bases from J, the junction kept 6 bases outside the gene matches. The CDR3 runs to 15 residues. Looked up from germline, CDR1 is SGHRS and CDR2 is YFSETQ. CDR3 nucleotides: TGCGCCAGCAGCCTCGGGACAGGGGGCGTGGAGACCCAGTACTTC. It yields the protein CASSLGTGGVETQYF.

The chain uses TRBV6-2 or TRBV6-3 and TRBJ1-1; D remains unclear. V dropped 0 bases and J dropped 1 base, with 6 bases sitting between them. The CDR3 spans 14 residues. Looked up from germline, CDR1 is MNHEY and CDR2 is SVGEGT. CDR3 nucleotides: TGTGCCAGCAGTTACTCATCCGAGAACACTGAAGCTTTCTTT. This codes for CASSYSSENTEAFF.

The chain carries TRBV7-2 and TRBJ1-2, with D possibly matching TRBD1 (5 bases). Germline lookup yields CDR1 SGHTA and CDR2 FQGNSA. The V end lost 4 bases, the J end lost 4 bases, and 16 bases lay between the germline ends. CDR3 length: 15 amino acids. The CDR3 bases are TGTGCCAGCAGCTCCCGATCGGGGCAGATCTATGGCTACACCTTC. Amino acids: CASSSRSGQIYGYTF. Looking up the rest from reference TRBV7-2 and TRBJ1-2 gives the full variable domain: GAGVSQSPSNKVTEKGKDVELRCDPISGHTALYWYRQSLGQGLEFLIYFQGNSAPDKSGLPSDRFSAERTGGSVSTLTIQRTQQEDSAVYLCASSSRSGQIYGYTFGSGTRLTVV.

This clone came up once. The chain joins TRBV18 to TRBJ2-3; D not certain. The CDR3 has 15 amino acids. V was cut by 0 bases and J by 2 bases, with 9 bases left in between. CDR1 is KGHSH and CDR2 is LQKENI in the germline V gene. The CDR3 DNA follows: TGTGCCAGCTCACCACCGACCGCAAACACAGATACGCAGTATTTT. It is translated as CASSPPTANTDTQYF.

CDR3 bases: TGTGCCAGCAGCTGGGGGACAGAAAACTATGGCTACACCTTC. The encoded protein is CASSWGTENYGYTF. The chain is built from TRBV5-4 and TRBJ1-2, with TRBD1 matching over 7 bases. V was pared by 3 bases and J by 2 bases, with 4 bases of the junction left unmatched. Germline assignment: CDR1 SGHNT and CDR2 YYREEE (reference sequence). This CDR3 region has 14 residues.

The rearrangement links TRBV6-2 or TRBV6-3 to TRBJ2-5, with a possible D match to TRBD1 (6 bases). This CDR3 is built from 13 residues. Germline loops: CDR1 MNHEY, CDR2 SVGEGT. Trimming removed 3 bases from V and 4 bases from J, with 9 bases in between. CDR3 in amino acids: CASSYQGPETQYF. CDR3 nucleotides: TGTGCCAGCAGTTATCAGGGGCCAGAGACCCAGTACTTC.

The J gene is TRBJ1-1, the V gene TRBV7-9; D gene unclear. Germline V gene lookup returns CDR1 SEHNR and CDR2 FQNEAQ (reference sequence). The ends were cut back, 7 bases at V and 1 base at J, with 13 bases in the middle. This CDR3 has 14 residues. Written as DNA, the CDR3 is TGTGCCAGCACTTCGACGGGTCCGAACACTGAAGCTTTCTTT. This encodes CASTSTGPNTEAFF.

The gene calls are TRBV7-9 and TRBJ1-4, with 9 bases that match TRBD1. Trimming at V came to 3 bases and at J to 5 bases, leaving 4 bases not matched to a gene. The CDR3 is made up of 15 amino acids. The germline V gene has CDR1 SEHNR and CDR2 FQNEAQ (reference sequence). Here the CDR3 reads CASSLGGTGNEKLFF. The CDR3 bases are TGTGCCAGCAGCTTGGGGGGGACAGGGAATGAAAAACTGTTTTTT. Variable domain in full (rest from reference TRBV7-9 and TRBJ1-4): DTGVSQNPRHKITKRGQNVTFRCDPISEHNRLYWYRQTLGQGPEFLTYFQNEAQLEKSRLLSDRFSAERPKGSFSTLEIQRTEQGDSAMYLCASSLGGTGNEKLFFGSGTQLSVL.

The rearrangement joins TRBV6-1 to TRBJ2-7; maybe TRBD1 (6 bases). The CDR3 has 14 residues. Germline CDR1 and CDR2: MNHNS and SASEGT. V shed 0 bases and J shed 2 bases, with 8 bases lying between them. DNA for the CDR3: TGTGCCAGCAGTGAAGCCGCAGGGGCCTACGAGCAGTACTTC. It yields the protein CASSEAAGAYEQYF.

The CDR3 is CASSALAGTYEQYF. The CDR3 DNA sequence: TGTGCCAGCAGTGCCCTAGCGGGGACCTACGAGCAGTACTTC. The V gene is TRBV3-1 (or the pseudogene TRBV3-2), the J gene TRBJ2-7; 9 nucleotides line up with TRBD2. This CDR3 has 14 amino acids. CDR1 is LGHDT, CDR2 YNNKEL, per germline (reference sequence). After removal of 6 bases from V and 2 bases from J, the junction contained 5 bases not matched to a gene.

This chain joins TRBV11-2 and TRBJ2-4; 12 bases fit TRBD2. Germline CDR1 is SGHAT and CDR2 is FQNNGV. With V trimmed by 1 base and J by 7 bases, 8 bases remained unmatched. The CDR3 has 17 residues. This CDR3 is CASSLVPLAGGGNIQYF. The CDR3 DNA reads TGTGCCAGCAGCTTAGTCCCTCTAGCGGGAGGGGGGAACATTCAGTACTTC.

The chain links TRBV3-1 (or the pseudogene TRBV3-2) to TRBJ2-3, with D hard to call. The CDR3 consists of 12 residues. The germline gives CDR1 LGHDT, CDR2 YNNKEL (reference sequence). With 2 bases removed from V and 5 bases from J, the gap between germline ends came to 5 bases. The CDR3 DNA is TGTGCCAGCAGCCAATCTTTAGATACGCAGTATTTT. It yields the protein CASSQSLDTQYF.

The chain uses TRBV6-5 and TRBJ2-7, with TRBD1 identical over 11 bases. The CDR3 has 14 residues. Germline V gives CDR1 MNHEY, CDR2 SVGAGI. The ends lost 6 bases at V and 6 bases at J; junction bases unmatched: 7. The CDR3 DNA reads as TGTGCCAGCAGACCGGGACAGGGGGAAGGCGAGCAGTACTTC. It specifies CASRPGQGEGEQYF.

The chain uses TRBV12-5 and TRBJ2-1; 11 nucleotides match TRBD2. With 1 base clipped from V and 6 bases from J, the junction kept 8 bases outside the gene matches. The V gene's germline CDR1 is LGHNT and CDR2 FRNRAP. This CDR3 comprises 17 residues. The CDR3 reads CASGLGVAGGLVNEQFF. As DNA, the CDR3 is TGTGCTAGTGGTTTGGGCGTAGCGGGAGGGCTAGTCAATGAGCAGTTCTTC.

The genes are TRBV24-1 and TRBJ1-5, with a possible D match to TRBD1 (5 bases). With 3 bases removed from V and 2 bases from J, the gap between germline ends came to 16 bases. This CDR3 has 17 amino acids. CDR1 is KGHDR, CDR2 SFDVKD, per germline. The CDR3 here is CATSDPGRGAGNQPQHF. DNA of the CDR3: TGTGCCACCAGTGATCCGGGGAGGGGCGCCGGCAATCAGCCCCAGCATTTT.

The chain recombines TRBV7-6 with TRBJ2-2; no clear D. The V and J ends lost 1 base and 0 bases respectively, with 6 bases between them. This CDR3 spans 15 amino acids. CDR1 SGHVS and CDR2 FNYEAQ come from the germline V gene. DNA for the CDR3: TGTGCCAGCAGCTTAGGAGTAACGAACACCGGGGAGCTGTTTTTT. The encoded protein is CASSLGVTNTGELFF.

This clone was detected once. Sequence at one end of the junction differs from germline and may be a read error. The chain is built from TRBV6-1 and TRBJ1-2; possible D gene TRBD1, 5 bases. There are 15 residues in the CDR3. The germline CDR1 and CDR2 sequences are MNHNS and SASEGT. CDR3: CASGDRGSRNYGYTF. DNA for the CDR3: TGTGCCAGCGGTGATCGGGGGAGTAGGAACTATGGCTACACCTTC.

In nucleotides, the CDR3 is TGCGCCAGCAGCCACCCCGGGGTGAAGAGTTCACCCCTCCACTTT. Its translation is CASSHPGVKSSPLHF. The chain employs TRBV4-1 and TRBJ1-6; D remains ambiguous. Germline V gene data show CDR1 as MGHRA and CDR2 as YSYEKL. The ends were cut back, 3 bases at V and 9 bases at J, with 15 bases in the middle. This CDR3 contains 15 residues.